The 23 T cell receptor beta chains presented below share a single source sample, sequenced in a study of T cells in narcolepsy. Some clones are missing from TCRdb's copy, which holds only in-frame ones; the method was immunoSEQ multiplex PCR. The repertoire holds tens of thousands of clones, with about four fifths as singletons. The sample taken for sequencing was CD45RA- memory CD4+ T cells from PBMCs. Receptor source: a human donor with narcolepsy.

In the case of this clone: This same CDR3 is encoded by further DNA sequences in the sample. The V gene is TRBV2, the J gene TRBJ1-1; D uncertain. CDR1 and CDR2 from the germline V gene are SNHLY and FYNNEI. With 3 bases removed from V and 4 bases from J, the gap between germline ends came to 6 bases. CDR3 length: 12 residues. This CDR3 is CASSDRVTEAFF. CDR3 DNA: TGTGCCAGCAGTGACCGTGTCACTGAAGCTTTCTTT.

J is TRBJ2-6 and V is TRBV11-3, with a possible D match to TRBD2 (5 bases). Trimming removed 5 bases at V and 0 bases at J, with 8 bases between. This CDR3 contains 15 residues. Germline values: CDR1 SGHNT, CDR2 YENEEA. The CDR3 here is CASSPGVSGANVLTF. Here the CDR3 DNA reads TGTGCCAGCAGCCCCGGGGTCTCTGGGGCCAACGTCCTGACTTTC.

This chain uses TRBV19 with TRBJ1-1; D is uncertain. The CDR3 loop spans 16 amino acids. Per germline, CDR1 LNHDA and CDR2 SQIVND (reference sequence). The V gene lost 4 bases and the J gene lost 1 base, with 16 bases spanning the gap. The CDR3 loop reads CASSTRRAITNTEAFF. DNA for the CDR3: TGTGCCAGTAGTACTCGAAGAGCTATTACGAACACTGAAGCTTTCTTT.

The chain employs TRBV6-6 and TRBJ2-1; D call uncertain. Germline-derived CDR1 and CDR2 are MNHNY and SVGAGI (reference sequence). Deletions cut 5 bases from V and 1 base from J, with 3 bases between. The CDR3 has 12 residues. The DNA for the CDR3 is TGTGCCAGCAGTCCTTCCTACAATGAGCAGTTCTTC. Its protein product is CASSPSYNEQFF.

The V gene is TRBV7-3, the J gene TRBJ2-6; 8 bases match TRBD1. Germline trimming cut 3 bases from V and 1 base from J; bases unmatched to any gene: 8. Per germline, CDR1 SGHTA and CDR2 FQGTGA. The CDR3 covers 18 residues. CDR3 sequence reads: CASSLTGARLSGANVLTF. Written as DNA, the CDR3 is TGTGCCAGCAGCTTGACAGGGGCACGCTTATCTGGGGCCAACGTCCTGACTTTC.

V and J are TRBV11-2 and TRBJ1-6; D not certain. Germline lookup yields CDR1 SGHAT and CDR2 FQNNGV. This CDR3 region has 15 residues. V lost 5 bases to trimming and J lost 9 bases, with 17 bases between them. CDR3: CASSVNSVLGSPLHF. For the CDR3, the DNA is TGTGCCAGCAGCGTAAATAGCGTTTTGGGTTCACCCCTCCACTTT. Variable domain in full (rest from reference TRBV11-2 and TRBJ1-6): EAGVAQSPRYKIIEKRQSVAFWCNPISGHATLYWYQQILGQGPKLLIQFQNNGVVDDSQLPKDRFSAERLKGVDSTLKIQPAKLEDSAVYLCASSVNSVLGSPLHFGNGTRLTVT.

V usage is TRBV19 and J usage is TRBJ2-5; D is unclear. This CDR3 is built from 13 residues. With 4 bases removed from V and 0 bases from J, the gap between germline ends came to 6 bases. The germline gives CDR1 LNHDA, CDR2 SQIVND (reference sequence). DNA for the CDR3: TGTGCCAGTAGTAACGGGTACCAAGAGACCCAGTACTTC. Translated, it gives CASSNGYQETQYF.

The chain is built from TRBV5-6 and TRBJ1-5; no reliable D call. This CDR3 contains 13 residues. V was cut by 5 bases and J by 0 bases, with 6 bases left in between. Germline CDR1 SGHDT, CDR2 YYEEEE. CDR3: CASSWASNQPQHF. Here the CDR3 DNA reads TGTGCCAGCAGTTGGGCTAGCAATCAGCCCCAGCATTTT.

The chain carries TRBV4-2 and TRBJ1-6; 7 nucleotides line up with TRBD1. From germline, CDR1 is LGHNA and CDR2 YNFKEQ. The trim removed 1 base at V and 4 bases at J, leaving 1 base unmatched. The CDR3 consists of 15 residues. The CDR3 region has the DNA TGTGCCAGCAGCCAAGCGGGACAGTATAATTCACCCCTCCACTTT. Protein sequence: CASSQAGQYNSPLHF.

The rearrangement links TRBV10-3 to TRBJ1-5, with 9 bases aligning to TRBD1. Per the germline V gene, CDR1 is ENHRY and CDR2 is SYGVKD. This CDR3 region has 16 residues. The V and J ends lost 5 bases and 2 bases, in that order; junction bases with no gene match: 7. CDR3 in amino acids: CAISQGQGTGNQPQHF. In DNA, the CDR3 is TGTGCCATCAGTCAGGGACAGGGCACGGGCAATCAGCCCCAGCATTTT.

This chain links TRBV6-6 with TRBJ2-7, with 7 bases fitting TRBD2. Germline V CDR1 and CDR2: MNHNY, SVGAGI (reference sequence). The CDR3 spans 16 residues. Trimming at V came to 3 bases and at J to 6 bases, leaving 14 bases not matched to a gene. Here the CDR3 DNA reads TGTGCCAGCAGTTATCGGTTAAATGGCAGGGAGGGCGAGCAGTACTTC. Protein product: CASSYRLNGREGEQYF.

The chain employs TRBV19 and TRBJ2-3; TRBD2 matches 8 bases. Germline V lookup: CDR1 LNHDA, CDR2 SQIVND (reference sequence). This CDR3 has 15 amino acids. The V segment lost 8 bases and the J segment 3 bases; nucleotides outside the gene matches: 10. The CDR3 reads CASASRGGFTDTQYF. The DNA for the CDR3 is TGTGCCAGTGCGAGCCGGGGGGGCTTTACAGATACGCAGTATTTT.

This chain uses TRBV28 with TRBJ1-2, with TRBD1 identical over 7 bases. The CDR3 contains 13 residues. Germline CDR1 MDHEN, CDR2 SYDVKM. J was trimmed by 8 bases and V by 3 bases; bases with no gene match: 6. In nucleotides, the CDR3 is TGTGCCAGCAGTTTTCCGACAGGGAGAGGCTACACCTTC. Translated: CASSFPTGRGYTF.

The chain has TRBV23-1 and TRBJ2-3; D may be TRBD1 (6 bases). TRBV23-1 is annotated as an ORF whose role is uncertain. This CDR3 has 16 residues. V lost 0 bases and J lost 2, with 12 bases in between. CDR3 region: CASSQSGDTNTDTQYF. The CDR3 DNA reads TGCGCCAGCAGTCAATCCGGGGACACCAACACAGATACGCAGTATTTT.

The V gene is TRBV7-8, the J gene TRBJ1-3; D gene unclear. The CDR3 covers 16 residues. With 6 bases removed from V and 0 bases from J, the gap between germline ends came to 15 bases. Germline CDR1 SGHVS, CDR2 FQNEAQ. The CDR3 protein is CASRPSPGSSGNTIYF. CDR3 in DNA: TGTGCCAGCAGACCAAGTCCTGGGTCCTCTGGAAACACCATATATTTT.

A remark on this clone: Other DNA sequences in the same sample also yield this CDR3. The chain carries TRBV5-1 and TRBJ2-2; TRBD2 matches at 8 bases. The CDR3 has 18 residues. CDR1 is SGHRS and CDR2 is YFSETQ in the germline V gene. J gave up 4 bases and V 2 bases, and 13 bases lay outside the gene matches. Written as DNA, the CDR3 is TGCGCCAGCAGCTTCCGTGTGGAGCGGGGGCTCCTCACCGGGGAGCTGTTTTTT. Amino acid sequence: CASSFRVERGLLTGELFF.

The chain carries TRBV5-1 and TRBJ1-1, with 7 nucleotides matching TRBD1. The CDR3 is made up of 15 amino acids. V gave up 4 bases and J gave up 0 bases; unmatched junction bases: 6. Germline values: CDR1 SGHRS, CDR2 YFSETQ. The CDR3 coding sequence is TGCGCCAGCAGCACACAGACAGGGATGAACACTGAAGCTTTCTTT. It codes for CASSTQTGMNTEAFF. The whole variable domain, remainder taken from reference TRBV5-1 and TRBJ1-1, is KAGVTQTPRYLIKTRGQQVTLSCSPISGHRSVSWYQQTPGQGLQFLFEYFSETQRNKGNFPGRFSGRQFSNSRSEMNVSTLELGDSALYLCASSTQTGMNTEAFFGQGTRLTVV.

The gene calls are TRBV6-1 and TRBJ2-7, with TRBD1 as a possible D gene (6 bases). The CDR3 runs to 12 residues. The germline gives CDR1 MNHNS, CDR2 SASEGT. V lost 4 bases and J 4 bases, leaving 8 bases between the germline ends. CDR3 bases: TGTGCCAGCAGTGGAGGACAGTACGAGCAGTACTTC. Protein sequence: CASSGGQYEQYF.

In DNA, the CDR3 is TGTGCCAGTAGTACCCACAATAACTATGGCTACACCTTC. It yields the protein CASSTHNNYGYTF. This chain joins TRBV19 and TRBJ1-2; D not resolved. Germline CDR1 and CDR2: LNHDA and SQIVND (reference sequence). This CDR3 has 13 residues. Trimming removed 4 bases from V and 1 base from J, with 7 bases in between.

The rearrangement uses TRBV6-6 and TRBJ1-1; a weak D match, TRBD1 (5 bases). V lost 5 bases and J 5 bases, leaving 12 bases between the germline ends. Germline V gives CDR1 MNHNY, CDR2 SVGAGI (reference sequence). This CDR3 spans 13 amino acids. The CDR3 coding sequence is TGTGCCAGCAGTCAGTCCGGGGGGACTGAAGCTTTCTTT. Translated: CASSQSGGTEAFF.

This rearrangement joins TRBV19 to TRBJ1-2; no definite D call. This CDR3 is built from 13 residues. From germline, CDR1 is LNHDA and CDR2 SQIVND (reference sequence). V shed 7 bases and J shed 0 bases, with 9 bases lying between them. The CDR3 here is CASNEVANYGYTF. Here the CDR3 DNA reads TGTGCCAGTAATGAAGTAGCTAACTATGGCTACACCTTC.

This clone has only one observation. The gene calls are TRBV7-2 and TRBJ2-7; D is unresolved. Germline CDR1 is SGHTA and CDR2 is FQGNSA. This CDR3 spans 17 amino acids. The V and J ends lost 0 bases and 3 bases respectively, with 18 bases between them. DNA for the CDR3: TGTGCCAGCAGCTTAGCGGCCGTGGGGATCACGAGCTACGAGCAGTACTTC. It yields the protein CASSLAAVGITSYEQYF.

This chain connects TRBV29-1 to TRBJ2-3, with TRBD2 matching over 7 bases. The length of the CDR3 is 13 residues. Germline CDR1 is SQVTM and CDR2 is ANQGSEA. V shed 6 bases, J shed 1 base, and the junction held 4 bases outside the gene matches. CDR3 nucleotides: TGCAGCGTCGGACTAGGCGGCACAGATACGCAGTATTTT. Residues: CSVGLGGTDTQYF.